Below are 19 T cell receptor beta chains sequenced from a single sample in a study of blood T cell repertoires in COVID-19. Only in-frame clones appear in the TCRdb table, and some are missing; sequencing was by immunoSEQ multiplex PCR. The table lists approximately 180,000 clones, roughly 89% of them singletons, with about 1.6% in the top ten. Sequences were obtained from peripheral blood. These receptors all stem from a woman aged 45-60 years with acute or convalescent COVID-19.

This chain links TRBV5-3 with TRBJ1-3; D is unresolved. Being an ORF, TRBV5-3 has a function that is uncertain. V was pared by 0 bases and J by 0 bases, with 7 bases between. The length of the CDR3 is 15 residues. The CDR3 sequence is CARSLGTPSGNTIYF. The CDR3 DNA follows: TGTGCCAGAAGCTTGGGGACTCCCTCTGGAAACACCATATATTTT.

This clone was observed a handful of times. This chain links TRBV19 with TRBJ2-1; 8 bases match TRBD1. J lost 6 bases, V lost 5 bases, and 6 bases had no gene match. The V gene's germline CDR1 is LNHDA and CDR2 SQIVND (reference sequence). The CDR3 consists of 14 residues. Written as DNA, the CDR3 is TGTGCCAGTAGTCCGGGACAGGCTGGCAATGAGCAGTTCTTC. Its protein product is CASSPGQAGNEQFF.

This chain connects TRBV10-3 to TRBJ1-1, with 9 bases aligning to TRBD1. Looked up from germline, CDR1 is ENHRY and CDR2 is SYGVKD. The length of the CDR3 is 19 residues. Trimming took 3 bases from V and 6 from J; bases not matched to a gene: 20. The CDR3 DNA reads as TGTGCCATCAGTGACTATAACAGGGGGCGAAGTATTAGGTCGTCTGAAGCTTTCTTT. Translating it yields CAISDYNRGRSIRSSEAFF.

The rearrangement joins TRBV2 to TRBJ1-5, with 8 bases lining up with TRBD1. V lost 7 bases and J lost 4; bases outside the gene matches: 6. The CDR3 spans 14 residues. CDR1 is SNHLY and CDR2 is FYNNEI in the germline V gene. The CDR3 spells CASNRQGRNQPQHF. CDR3 in DNA: TGTGCCAGCAATCGACAGGGGAGGAATCAGCCCCAGCATTTT.

This chain joins TRBV5-6 and TRBJ2-3; 9 bases align to TRBD2. V shed 4 bases and J 3 bases; nucleotides not matched to a gene: 9. The germline gives CDR1 SGHDT, CDR2 YYEEEE. The length of the CDR3 is 16 residues. In nucleotides, the CDR3 is TGTGCCAGCAGCCCCCCGGCGGGAGGGAGGACAGATACGCAGTATTTT. As protein: CASSPPAGGRTDTQYF.

V gene TRBV6-5 combines with J gene TRBJ1-1; weak D call: TRBD1 (5 bases). CDR1 is MNHEY and CDR2 is SVGAGI in the germline V gene. This CDR3 comprises 12 residues. The V and J ends lost 5 bases and 3 bases respectively, with 7 bases between them. Here the CDR3 DNA reads TGTGCCAGCAGTCCAGGGTACACTGAAGCTTTCTTT. This translates into CASSPGYTEAFF.

This rearrangement joins TRBV4-3 to TRBJ2-7, with 8 nucleotides matching TRBD2. After removal of 2 bases from V and 1 base from J, the junction contained 10 bases not matched to a gene. This CDR3 is 17 amino acids long. Germline CDR1 and CDR2: LGHNA and YSLEER. The DNA for the CDR3 is TGCGCCAGCAGCCAAAGTCTGCTTAGCGGGGTATCCTACGAGCAGTACTTC. Its protein product is CASSQSLLSGVSYEQYF.

The chain joins TRBV11-2 to TRBJ2-7; 9 bases fit TRBD1. Germline assignment: CDR1 SGHAT and CDR2 FQNNGV. Unmatched junction bases numbered 8, after V lost 4 bases and J lost 4 bases. The CDR3 loop spans 15 amino acids. The CDR3 bases are TGTGCCAGCAGCTCCCAACCGGGACAGGGTTACGAGCAGTACTTC. The encoded protein is CASSSQPGQGYEQYF. Supplemented by reference TRBV11-2 and TRBJ2-7, the full variable domain reads EAGVAQSPRYKIIEKRQSVAFWCNPISGHATLYWYQQILGQGPKLLIQFQNNGVVDDSQLPKDRFSAERLKGVDSTLKIQPAKLEDSAVYLCASSSQPGQGYEQYFGPGTRLTVT.

This chain connects TRBV11-3 to TRBJ2-5; TRBD2 matches 11 bases. The CDR3 runs to 14 residues. V shed 5 bases, J shed 5 bases, and the junction held 4 bases outside the gene matches. In germline, CDR1 is SGHNT, CDR2 YENEEA. CDR3 DNA sequence: TGTGCCAGCAGCCCCAGGACTAGCGGGGAGACCCAGTACTTC. Protein: CASSPRTSGETQYF.

The chain uses TRBV5-1 and TRBJ2-1; D unresolved. CDR3 length: 15 amino acids. Germline CDR1 SGHRS, CDR2 YFSETQ. Trimming shortened V by 0 bases and J by 0 bases, and 7 bases separated the two germline ends. This CDR3 is CASSLARPSYNEQFF. For the CDR3, the DNA is TGCGCCAGCAGCTTGGCTAGACCCTCCTACAATGAGCAGTTCTTC.

This chain joins TRBV11-2 and TRBJ1-1, with a tentative D call TRBD1 (6 bases). The CDR3 consists of 18 residues. Germline CDR1 reads SGHAT; CDR2 reads FQNNGV. V lost 1 base, J lost 0 bases, and 18 bases lay in between. This CDR3 is CASSLGYREFPMNTEAFF. The CDR3 bases are TGTGCCAGCAGCTTAGGTTACAGGGAATTCCCCATGAACACTGAAGCTTTCTTT.

V is TRBV30 and J is TRBJ1-3, with unresolved D. Trimming removed 3 bases from V and 7 bases from J, with 16 bases in between. The CDR3 loop spans 14 amino acids. In germline, CDR1 is GTSNPN, CDR2 SVGIG (reference sequence). The CDR3 DNA reads TGTGCCTGGAGAGAGGGCAGCCCCGGGAACACCATATATTTT. Residues: CAWREGSPGNTIYF.

The chain couples TRBV6-2 or TRBV6-3 to TRBJ1-5, with 9 bases aligning to TRBD1. The CDR3 length is 17 residues. Per germline, CDR1 MNHEY and CDR2 SVGEGT. V shed 2 bases, J shed 0 bases, and the junction held 5 bases outside the gene matches. DNA for the CDR3: TGTGCCAGCAGTTACAGGACAGGGGTCGCTAGCAATCAGCCCCAGCATTTT. Its protein is CASSYRTGVASNQPQHF.

The V and J genes are TRBV11-3 and TRBJ2-2; 7 nucleotides match TRBD2. Per germline, CDR1 SGHNT and CDR2 YENEEA. The CDR3 consists of 15 residues. The V gene end was trimmed by 5 bases and the J gene end by 3 bases; junction bases not matched to a gene: 6. DNA for the CDR3: TGTGCCAGCAGCCTCTTTGGGAGGGACACCGGGGAGCTGTTTTTT. This sequence encodes CASSLFGRDTGELFF.

J is TRBJ2-7 and V is TRBV5-1; possible D gene TRBD2, 5 bases. There are 14 residues in the CDR3. V was pared by 5 bases and J by 2 bases, with 14 bases between. CDR1 and CDR2 (germline): SGHRS, YFSETQ. CDR3: CASSGVARTYEQYF. CDR3 sequence (DNA): TGCGCCAGCAGTGGGGTAGCGAGGACCTACGAGCAGTACTTC.

The V and J genes are TRBV7-9 and TRBJ2-1, with 11 bases aligning to TRBD2. The CDR3 totals 15 residues. Germline CDR1 and CDR2: SEHNR and FQNEAQ (reference sequence). V lost 5 bases, J lost 8 bases, and 8 bases stayed unmatched. CDR3 region: CASSVLAGGLYEQFF. CDR3 nucleotide sequence: TGTGCCAGCAGCGTCTTAGCGGGGGGGCTTTATGAGCAGTTCTTC.

The V call is TRBV9, the J call TRBJ1-4; no definite D call. Trimming shortened V by 0 bases and J by 3 bases, and 12 bases separated the two germline ends. The CDR3 spans 16 residues. Looked up from germline, CDR1 is SGDLS and CDR2 is YYNGEE. This CDR3 reads CASSVAPAVANEKLFF. The CDR3, as DNA: TGTGCCAGCAGCGTAGCCCCCGCAGTGGCTAATGAAAAACTGTTTTTT.

The J gene is TRBJ2-1, the V gene TRBV30, with 7 bases matching TRBD1. The V segment lost 5 bases and the J segment 2 bases; nucleotides outside the gene matches: 6. From germline, CDR1 is GTSNPN and CDR2 SVGIG (reference sequence). The CDR3 is 14 amino acids. The CDR3, as DNA: TGTGCCTGGGGGCCAGGACAGGCCTACAATGAGCAGTTCTTC. Translated, it gives CAWGPGQAYNEQFF.

The V call is TRBV7-8, the J call TRBJ1-1; D might be TRBD1 (6 bases). This CDR3 is built from 13 residues. From germline, CDR1 is SGHVS and CDR2 FQNEAQ. Trimming cost V 5 bases and J 1 base, with 8 bases left between them. The CDR3 reads CASSQTGNTEAFF. The DNA for the CDR3 is TGTGCCAGCAGCCAGACAGGGAACACTGAAGCTTTCTTT.